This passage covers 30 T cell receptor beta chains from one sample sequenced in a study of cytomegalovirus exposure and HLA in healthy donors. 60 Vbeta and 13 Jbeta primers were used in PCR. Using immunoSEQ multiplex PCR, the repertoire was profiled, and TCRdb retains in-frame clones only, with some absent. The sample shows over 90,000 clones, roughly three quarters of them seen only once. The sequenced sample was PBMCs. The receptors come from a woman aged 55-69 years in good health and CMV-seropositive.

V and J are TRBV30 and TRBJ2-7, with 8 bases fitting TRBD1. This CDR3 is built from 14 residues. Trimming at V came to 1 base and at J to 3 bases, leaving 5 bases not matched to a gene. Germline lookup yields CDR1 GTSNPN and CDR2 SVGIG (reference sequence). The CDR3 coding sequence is TGTGCCTGGAGTGATATAGGACAGGGCTACGAGCAGTACTTC. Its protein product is CAWSDIGQGYEQYF.

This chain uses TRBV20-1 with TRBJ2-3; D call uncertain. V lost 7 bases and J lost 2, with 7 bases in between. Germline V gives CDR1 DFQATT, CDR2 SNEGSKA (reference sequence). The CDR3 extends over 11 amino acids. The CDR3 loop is CSVGFTDTQYF. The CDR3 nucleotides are TGCAGTGTCGGGTTCACAGATACGCAGTATTTT.

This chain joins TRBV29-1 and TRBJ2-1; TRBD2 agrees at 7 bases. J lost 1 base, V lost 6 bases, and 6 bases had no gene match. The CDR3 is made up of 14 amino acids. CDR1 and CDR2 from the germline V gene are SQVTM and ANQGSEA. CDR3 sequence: CSVLLARSYNEQFF. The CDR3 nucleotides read TGCAGCGTATTACTAGCGCGATCCTACAATGAGCAGTTCTTC.

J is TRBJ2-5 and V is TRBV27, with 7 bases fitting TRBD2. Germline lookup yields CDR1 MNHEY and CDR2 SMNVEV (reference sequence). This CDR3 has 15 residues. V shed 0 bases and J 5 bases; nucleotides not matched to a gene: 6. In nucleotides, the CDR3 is TGTGCCAGCAGTTTATCAAGGCGGGAGCGGGAGACCCAGTACTTC. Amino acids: CASSLSRRERETQYF.

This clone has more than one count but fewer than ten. Here the CDR3 DNA reads TGCAGCGGTTTGACGGAACTGAGGGAAGCTTTCTTT. This sequence encodes CSGLTELREAFF. V and J are TRBV29-1 and TRBJ1-1, with D hard to call. Trimming took off 7 bases at V and 8 bases at J, with 17 bases between the two ends. Germline V gene sequence: CDR1 SQVTM, CDR2 ANQGSEA. This CDR3 has 12 residues.

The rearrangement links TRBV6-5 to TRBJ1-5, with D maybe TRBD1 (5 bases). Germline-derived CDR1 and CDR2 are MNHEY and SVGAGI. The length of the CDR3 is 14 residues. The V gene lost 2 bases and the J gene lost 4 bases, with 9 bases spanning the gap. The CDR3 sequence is CASSYGRGNQPQHF. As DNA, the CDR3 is TGTGCCAGCAGTTACGGGCGGGGGAATCAGCCCCAGCATTTT.

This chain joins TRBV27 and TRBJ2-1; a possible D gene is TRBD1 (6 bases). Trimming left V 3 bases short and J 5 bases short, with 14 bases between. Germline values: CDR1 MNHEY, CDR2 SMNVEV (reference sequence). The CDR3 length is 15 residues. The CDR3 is CASSFTGLPNNEQFF. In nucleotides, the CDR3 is TGTGCCAGCAGTTTCACAGGGCTTCCTAACAATGAGCAGTTCTTC.

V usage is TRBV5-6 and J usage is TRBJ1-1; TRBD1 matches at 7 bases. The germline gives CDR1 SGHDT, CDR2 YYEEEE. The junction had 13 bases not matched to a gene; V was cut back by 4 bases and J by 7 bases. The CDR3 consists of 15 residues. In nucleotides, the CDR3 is TGTGCCAGCAGCCCCTCTCGGGACAGATACGGTGAAGCTTTCTTT. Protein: CASSPSRDRYGEAFF. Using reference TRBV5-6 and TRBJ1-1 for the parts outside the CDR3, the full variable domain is DAGVTQSPTHLIKTRGQQVTLRCSPKSGHDTVSWYQQALGQGPQFIFQYYEEEERQRGNFPDRFSGHQFPNYSSELNVNALLLGDSALYLCASSPSRDRYGEAFFGQGTRLTVV.

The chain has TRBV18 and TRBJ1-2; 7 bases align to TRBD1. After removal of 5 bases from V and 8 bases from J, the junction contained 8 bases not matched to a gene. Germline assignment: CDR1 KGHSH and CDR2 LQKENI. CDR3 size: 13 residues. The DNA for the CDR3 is TGTGCCAGCTCAACGACAGGGATCGAAGGCTACACCTTC. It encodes CASSTTGIEGYTF.

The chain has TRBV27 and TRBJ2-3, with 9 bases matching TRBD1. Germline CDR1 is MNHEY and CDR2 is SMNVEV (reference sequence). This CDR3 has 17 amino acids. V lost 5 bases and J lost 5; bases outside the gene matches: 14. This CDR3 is CASSLLGQGRVGDTQYF. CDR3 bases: TGTGCCAGCAGTCTGCTCGGACAGGGGAGGGTGGGAGATACGCAGTATTTT.

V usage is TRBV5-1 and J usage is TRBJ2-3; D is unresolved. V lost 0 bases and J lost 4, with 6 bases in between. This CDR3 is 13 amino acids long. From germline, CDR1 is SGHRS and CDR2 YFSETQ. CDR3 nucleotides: TGCGCCAGCAGCTTGGCCAATCCAGATACGCAGTATTTT. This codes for CASSLANPDTQYF.

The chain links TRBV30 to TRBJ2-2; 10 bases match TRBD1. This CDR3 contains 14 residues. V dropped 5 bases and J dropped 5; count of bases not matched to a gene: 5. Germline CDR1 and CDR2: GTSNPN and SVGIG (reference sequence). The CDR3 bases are TGTGCCTGGGGGACAGGGGTTGGAACCGGGGAGCTGTTTTTT. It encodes CAWGTGVGTGELFF.

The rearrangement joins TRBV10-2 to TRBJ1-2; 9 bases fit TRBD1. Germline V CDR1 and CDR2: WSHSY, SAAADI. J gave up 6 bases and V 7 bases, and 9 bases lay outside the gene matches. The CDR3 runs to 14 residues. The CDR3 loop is CASTGTGTWNGYTF. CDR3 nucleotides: TGCGCCAGCACGGGGACAGGGACATGGAATGGCTACACCTTC.

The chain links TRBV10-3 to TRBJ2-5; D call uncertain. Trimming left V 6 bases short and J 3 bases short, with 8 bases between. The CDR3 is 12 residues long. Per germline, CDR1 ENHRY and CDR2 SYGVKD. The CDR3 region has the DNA TGTGCCATCAGCAGGAATGAAGAGACCCAGTACTTC. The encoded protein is CAISRNEETQYF.

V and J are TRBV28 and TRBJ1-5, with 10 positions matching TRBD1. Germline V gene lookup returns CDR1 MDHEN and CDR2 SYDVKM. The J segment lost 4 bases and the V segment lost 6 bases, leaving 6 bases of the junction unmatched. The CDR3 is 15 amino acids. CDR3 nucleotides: TGTGCCAGCAGCGAGGGACAGGGGAGGAATCAGCCCCAGCATTTT. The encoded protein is CASSEGQGRNQPQHF.

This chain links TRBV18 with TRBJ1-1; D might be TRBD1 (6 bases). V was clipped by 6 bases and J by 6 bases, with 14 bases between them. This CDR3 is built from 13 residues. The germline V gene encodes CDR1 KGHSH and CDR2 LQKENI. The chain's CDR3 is CASSQKGVAEAFF. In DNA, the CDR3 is TGTGCCAGCTCCCAGAAGGGGGTCGCTGAAGCTTTCTTT. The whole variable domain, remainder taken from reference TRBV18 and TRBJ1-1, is NAGVMQNPRHLVRRRGQEARLRCSPMKGHSHVYWYRQLPEEGLKFMVYLQKENIIDESGMPKERFSAEFPKEGPSILRIQQVVRGDSAAYFCASSQKGVAEAFFGQGTRLTVV.

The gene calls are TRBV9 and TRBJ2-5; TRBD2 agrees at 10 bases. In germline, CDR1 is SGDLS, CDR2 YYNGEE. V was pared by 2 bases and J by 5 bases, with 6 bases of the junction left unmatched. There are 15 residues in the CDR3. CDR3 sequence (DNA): TGTGCCAGCAGCGTGAGCGGGAGGGCCCGGGAGACCCAGTACTTC. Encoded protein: CASSVSGRARETQYF.

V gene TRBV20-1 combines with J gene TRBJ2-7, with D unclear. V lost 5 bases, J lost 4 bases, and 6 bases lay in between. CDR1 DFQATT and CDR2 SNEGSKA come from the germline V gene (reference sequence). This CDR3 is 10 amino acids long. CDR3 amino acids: CSAAEYEQYF. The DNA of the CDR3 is TGCAGTGCTGCGGAATACGAGCAGTACTTC.

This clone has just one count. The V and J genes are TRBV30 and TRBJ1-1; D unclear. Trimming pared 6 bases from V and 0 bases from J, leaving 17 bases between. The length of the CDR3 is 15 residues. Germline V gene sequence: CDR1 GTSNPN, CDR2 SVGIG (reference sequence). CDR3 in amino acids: CACHRRHGVNTEAFF. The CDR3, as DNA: TGTGCCTGCCATCGAAGACACGGGGTGAACACTGAAGCTTTCTTT.

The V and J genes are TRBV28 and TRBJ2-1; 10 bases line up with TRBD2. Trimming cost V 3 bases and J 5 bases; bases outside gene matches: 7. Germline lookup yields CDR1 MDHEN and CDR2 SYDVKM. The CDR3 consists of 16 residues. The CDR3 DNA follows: TGTGCCAGCAGTTTCCCCGAGCGGGAGGGAAACAATGAGCAGTTCTTC. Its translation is CASSFPEREGNNEQFF.

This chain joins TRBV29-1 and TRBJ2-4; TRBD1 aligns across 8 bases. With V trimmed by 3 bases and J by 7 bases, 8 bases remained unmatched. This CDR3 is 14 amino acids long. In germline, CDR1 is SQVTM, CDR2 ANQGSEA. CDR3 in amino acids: CSVEGTGRGNIQYF. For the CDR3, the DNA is TGCAGCGTTGAGGGGACAGGTCGGGGGAACATTCAGTACTTC.

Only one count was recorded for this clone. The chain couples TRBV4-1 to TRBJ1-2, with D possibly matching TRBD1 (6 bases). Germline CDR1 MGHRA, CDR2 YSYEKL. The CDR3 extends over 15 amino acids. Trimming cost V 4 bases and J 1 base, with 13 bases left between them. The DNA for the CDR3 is TGCGCCAGCAGCCCGGAACAGGGAAATAACTATGGCTACACCTTC. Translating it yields CASSPEQGNNYGYTF.

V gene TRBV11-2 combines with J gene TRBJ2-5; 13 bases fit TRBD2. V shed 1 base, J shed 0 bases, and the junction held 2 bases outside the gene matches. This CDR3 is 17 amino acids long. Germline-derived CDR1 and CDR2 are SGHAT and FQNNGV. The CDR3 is CASSLGLAGGNQETQYF. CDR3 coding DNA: TGTGCCAGCAGCTTAGGACTAGCGGGAGGTAACCAAGAGACCCAGTACTTC.

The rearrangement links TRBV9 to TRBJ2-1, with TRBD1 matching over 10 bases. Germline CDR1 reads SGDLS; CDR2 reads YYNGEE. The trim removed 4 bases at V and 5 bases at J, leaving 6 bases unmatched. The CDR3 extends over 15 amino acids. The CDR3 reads CASSPGQGVNNEQFF. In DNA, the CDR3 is TGTGCCAGCAGCCCCGGACAGGGGGTCAACAATGAGCAGTTCTTC.

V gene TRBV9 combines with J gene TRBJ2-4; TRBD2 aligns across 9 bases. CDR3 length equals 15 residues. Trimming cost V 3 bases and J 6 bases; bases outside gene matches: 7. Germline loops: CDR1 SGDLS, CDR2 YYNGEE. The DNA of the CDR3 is TGTGCCAGCAGCGGATCCGGGACTAGCAGAAACATTCAGTACTTC. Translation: CASSGSGTSRNIQYF.

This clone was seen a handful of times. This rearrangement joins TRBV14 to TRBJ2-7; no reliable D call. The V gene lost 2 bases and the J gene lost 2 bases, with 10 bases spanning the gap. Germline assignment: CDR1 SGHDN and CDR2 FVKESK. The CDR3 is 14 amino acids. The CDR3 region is CASSQSPTTYEQYF. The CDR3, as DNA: TGTGCCAGCAGCCAATCTCCAACTACCTACGAGCAGTACTTC.

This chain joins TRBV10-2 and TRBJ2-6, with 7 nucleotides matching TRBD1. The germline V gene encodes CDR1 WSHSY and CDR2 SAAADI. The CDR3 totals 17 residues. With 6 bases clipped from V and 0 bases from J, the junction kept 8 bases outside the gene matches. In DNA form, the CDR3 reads TGCGCCAGCAGGTCAGGGGGATCATCCTCTGGGGCCAACGTCCTGACTTTC. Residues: CASRSGGSSSGANVLTF.

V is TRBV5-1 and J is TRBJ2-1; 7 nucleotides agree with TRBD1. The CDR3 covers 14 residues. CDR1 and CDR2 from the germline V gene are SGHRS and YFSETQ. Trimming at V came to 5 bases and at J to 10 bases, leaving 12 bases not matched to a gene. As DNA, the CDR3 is TGCGCCAGCAGGGTCGAGGGGGCAATGGGAGAGCAGTTCTTC. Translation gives CASRVEGAMGEQFF.

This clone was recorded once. The CDR3 protein is CASSARLDRDRETEAFF. The CDR3 DNA follows: TGTGCCAGCAGCGCCCGCCTCGACCGGGACAGGGAAACTGAAGCTTTCTTT. This chain connects TRBV21-1 to TRBJ1-1; the table assigns TRBD1, which was not confirmed against the DNA. TRBV21-1 is shown as a pseudogene. The CDR3 loop spans 17 amino acids.

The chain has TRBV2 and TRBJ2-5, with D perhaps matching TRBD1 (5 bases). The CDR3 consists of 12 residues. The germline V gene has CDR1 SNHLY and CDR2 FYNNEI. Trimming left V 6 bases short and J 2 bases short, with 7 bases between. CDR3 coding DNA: TGTGCCAGCAGAAACAGGCAAGAGACCCAGTACTTC. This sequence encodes CASRNRQETQYF. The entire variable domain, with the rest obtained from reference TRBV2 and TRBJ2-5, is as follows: EPEVTQTPSHQVTQMGQEVILRCVPISNHLYFYWYRQILGQKVEFLVSFYNNEISEKSEIFDDQFSVERPDGSNFTLKIRSTKLEDSAMYFCASRNRQETQYFGPGTRLLVL.